This T cell receptor (beta chain) was recorded in a study of cytomegalovirus exposure and HLA in healthy donors. General observations from the study: There was a cluster of highly shared sequence variants that was likely a sequencing artifact. Among TCR beta chains of equal frequency, HLA-associated ones were more clonally expanded in a later analysis.

Comment on this clone: The antigen remains unidentified.

PCR primers comprised 60 Vbeta and 13 Jbeta primers. Only in-frame clones appear in the TCRdb table, and some are missing; sequencing was by immunoSEQ multiplex PCR. The table shows about 110,000 clones, with approximately 81% occurring only once. This CDR3 comprises 14 residues. Germline CDR1 is SGHVS and CDR2 is FQNEAQ. With 0 bases removed from V and 7 bases from J, the gap between germline ends came to 13 bases. V is TRBV7-8 and J is TRBJ2-7; TRBD2 might be the D (5 bases). This TCR derives from a man in his thirties or forties in good health and CMV-seronegative. The sample comprised PBMCs. The CDR3 bases are TGTGCCAGCAGCTTAGCGGTGCGGGCGAGTGAGCAGTACTTC. Residues: CASSLAVRASEQYF. The variable domain in full, with the rest retrieved from reference TRBV7-8 and TRBJ2-7, is GAGVSQSPRYKVAKRGQDVALRCDPISGHVSLFWYQQALGQGPEFLTYFQNEAQLDKSGLPSDRFFAERPEGSVSTLKIQRTQQEDSAVYLCASSLAVRASEQYFGPGTRLTVT.